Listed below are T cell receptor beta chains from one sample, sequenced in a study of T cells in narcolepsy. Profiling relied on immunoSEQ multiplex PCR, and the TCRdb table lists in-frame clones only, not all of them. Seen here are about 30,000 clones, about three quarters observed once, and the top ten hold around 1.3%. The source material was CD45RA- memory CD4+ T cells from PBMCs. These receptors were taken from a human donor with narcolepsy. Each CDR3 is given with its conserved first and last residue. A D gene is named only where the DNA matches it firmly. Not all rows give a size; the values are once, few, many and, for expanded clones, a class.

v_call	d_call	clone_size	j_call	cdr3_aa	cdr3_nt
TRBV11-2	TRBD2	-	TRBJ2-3	CASSLDLAGITDTQYF	TGTGCCAGCAGCTTGGATCTAGCGGGGATCACAGATACGCAGTATTTT
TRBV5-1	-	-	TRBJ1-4	CASSPGADSTNEKLFF	TGCGCCAGCAGCCCCGGGGCAGACTCAACTAATGAAAAACTGTTTTTT
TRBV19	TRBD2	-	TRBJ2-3	CASSVAGHTDTQYF	TGTGCCAGTAGTGTAGCGGGGCACACAGATACGCAGTATTTT
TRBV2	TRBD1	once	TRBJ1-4	CASTRRDRDNEKLFF	TGTGCCAGCACCCGCCGGGACAGGGATAATGAAAAACTGTTTTTT
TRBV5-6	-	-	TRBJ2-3	CASSPAGTPRGTDTQYF	TGTGCCAGCAGCCCCGCCGGGACTCCCCGGGGCACAGATACGCAGTATTTT
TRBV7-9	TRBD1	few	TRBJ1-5	CASSSFGQGTQPQHF	TGTGCCAGCAGCTCATTTGGACAGGGAACACAGCCCCAGCATTTT
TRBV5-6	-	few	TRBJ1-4	CASSSGINEKLFF	TGTGCCAGCAGCTCAGGCATTAATGAAAAACTGTTTTTT
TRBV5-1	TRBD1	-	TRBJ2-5	CASSSGTGERGQYF	TGCGCCAGCAGCTCCGGGACAGGGGAGAGAGGCCAGTACTTC
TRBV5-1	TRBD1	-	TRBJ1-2	CASSSSGTGANGYTF	TGCGCCAGCAGCTCCTCCGGGACAGGGGCGAATGGCTACACCTTC
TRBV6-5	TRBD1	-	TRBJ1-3	CASSSPRQGLGNTIYF	TGTGCCAGCAGTTCCCCAAGACAGGGTCTCGGAAACACCATATATTTT
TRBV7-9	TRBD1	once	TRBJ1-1	CASSRRTGGGNTEAFF	TGTGCCAGCAGCCGCCGGACAGGGGGCGGGAATACTGAAGCTTTCTTT
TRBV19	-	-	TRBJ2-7	CASSKKANFGQYF	TGTGCCAGTTCCAAGAAGGCCAACTTCGGGCAGTACTTC
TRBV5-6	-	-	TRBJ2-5	CASMMGLGQETQYF	TGTGCCAGCATGATGGGGTTGGGCCAAGAGACCCAGTACTTC
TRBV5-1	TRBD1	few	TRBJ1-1	CASSLEAGGITEAFF	TGCGCCAGCAGCTTGGAAGCAGGGGGCATCACTGAAGCTTTCTTT
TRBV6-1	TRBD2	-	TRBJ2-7	CASLLAGSSYEQYF	TGTGCCAGCCTACTAGCGGGGAGCTCCTACGAGCAGTACTTC
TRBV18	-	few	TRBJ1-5	CASSPVRTDTNQPQHF	TGTGCCAGCTCACCAGTCAGGACAGATACGAATCAGCCCCAGCATTTT
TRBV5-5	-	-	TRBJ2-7	CASSLASEQYF	TGTGCCAGCAGCTTGGCCTCCGAGCAGTACTTC
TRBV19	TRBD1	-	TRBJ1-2	CASSVLTGLYGYTF	TGTGCCAGTAGTGTCCTGACAGGGCTCTATGGCTACACCTTC
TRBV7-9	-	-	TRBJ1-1	CATGGKNTEAFF	TGTGCCACGGGGGGGAAGAACACTGAAGCTTTCTTT
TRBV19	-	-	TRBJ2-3	CASRSTSTDTQYF	TGTGCCAGTAGAAGTACGTCCACAGATACGCAGTATTTT
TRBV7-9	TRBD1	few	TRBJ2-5	CASRYDRGETQYF	TGTGCCAGCAGATACGACAGGGGGGAGACCCAGTACTTC
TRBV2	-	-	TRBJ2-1	CASKNQRGDEQFF	TGTGCCAGCAAAAACCAGAGGGGCGATGAGCAGTTCTTC
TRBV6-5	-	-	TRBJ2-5	CASSYTRLAETQYF	TGTGCCAGCAGTTACACGAGGTTGGCAGAGACCCAGTACTTC
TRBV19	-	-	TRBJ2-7	CASSMGHLYEQYF	TGTGCCAGTAGTATGGGACATCTCTACGAGCAGTACTTC
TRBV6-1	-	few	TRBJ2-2	CASSEAKGSTGELFF	TGTGCCAGCAGTGAAGCAAAGGGTTCCACCGGGGAGCTGTTTTTT
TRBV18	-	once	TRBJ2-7	CASSDEIYEQYF	TGTGCCAGCTCAGACGAAATCTACGAGCAGTACTTC
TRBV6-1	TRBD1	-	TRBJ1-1	CASSDLPGGYTGAFF	TGTGCCAGCAGTGACCTCCCAGGGGGTTACACTGGAGCTTTCTTT
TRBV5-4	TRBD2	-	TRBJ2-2	CASSPKAGVNTGELFF	TGTGCCAGCAGCCCCAAAGCGGGGGTTAACACCGGGGAGCTGTTTTTT